The clone carrying this T cell receptor (beta chain) was seen just once. These data come from a study of radiotherapy plus CTLA-4 blockade in lung cancer. V dropped 3 bases and J dropped 3 bases, with 13 bases sitting between them. This CDR3 contains 14 residues. Germline CDR1 reads SGDLS; CDR2 reads YYNGEE. Sequencing used immunoSEQ multiplex PCR; TCRdb keeps in-frame clones, though not all of them. Here the sample spans 24,000 or so clones, around 70% being singletons. The chain uses TRBV9 and TRBJ2-7; a weak D match, TRBD2 (5 bases). The source of this sequence is a human donor with non-small cell lung cancer who had stable disease on radiotherapy plus ipilimumab. The source was peripheral blood, collected from a patient treated with radiotherapy plus ipilimumab. In DNA, the CDR3 is TGTGCCAGCAGCGCATGGAGCGGACGCTACGAGCAGTACTTC. This encodes CASSAWSGRYEQYF.